The sequence of this TCR beta chain was determined in a study of blood T cell repertoires in COVID-19. The CDR3 consists of 13 residues. Trimming took off 4 bases at V and 6 bases at J, with 10 bases between the two ends. The V gene's germline CDR1 is SGHTA and CDR2 FQGNSA. The method was immunoSEQ multiplex PCR; TCRdb's version includes in-frame clones alone and lacks a portion of them. Among 180,000 or so clones listed, around 87% were seen once. Material: peripheral blood. The TCR originated in a man aged 35 to 55 with active or convalescent COVID-19. The genes are TRBV7-2 and TRBJ1-5; D remains unclear. The CDR3 DNA is TGTGCCAGCAGCTCTAATGGTGCTCAGCCCCAGCATTTT. As protein: CASSSNGAQPQHF.